This TCR beta chain originates from a study of blood T cells in healthy people across ages. Using a J-beta primer mix together with a sample-barcoded 5' primer, a second PCR was run for about 6 to 12 cycles. One entry per CDR3 protein results from TCRdb running MiXCR on the 5' RACE reads. This sample has under 2 million distinct CDR3 sequences, with about 35% found just once. The CDR3 is 16 residues long. Germline CDR1 reads MNHNS; CDR2 reads SASEGT. With 4 bases removed from V and 4 bases from J, the gap between germline ends came to 19 bases. The chain uses TRBV6-1 and TRBJ2-5, with D perhaps matching TRBD2 (6 bases). What was sequenced was blood. This clonotype was sampled from a woman in her 30s in good health. Here the CDR3 DNA reads TGTGCCAGCAGTGTGGGGACTTGCGCTGATGGAGAGACCCAGTACTTC. Protein sequence: CASSVGTCADGETQYF.